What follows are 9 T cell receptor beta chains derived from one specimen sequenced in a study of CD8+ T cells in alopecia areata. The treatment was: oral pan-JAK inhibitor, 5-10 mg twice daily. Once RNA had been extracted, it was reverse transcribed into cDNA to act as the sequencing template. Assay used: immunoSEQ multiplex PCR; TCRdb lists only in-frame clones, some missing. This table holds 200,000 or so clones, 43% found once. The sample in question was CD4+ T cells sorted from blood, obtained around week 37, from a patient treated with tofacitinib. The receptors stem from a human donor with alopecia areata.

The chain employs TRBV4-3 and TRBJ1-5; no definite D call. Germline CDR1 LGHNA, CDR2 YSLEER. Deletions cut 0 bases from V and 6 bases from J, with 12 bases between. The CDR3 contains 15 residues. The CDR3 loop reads CASSQDWGSGQPQHF. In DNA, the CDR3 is TGCGCCAGCAGCCAAGACTGGGGTTCGGGTCAGCCCCAGCATTTT.

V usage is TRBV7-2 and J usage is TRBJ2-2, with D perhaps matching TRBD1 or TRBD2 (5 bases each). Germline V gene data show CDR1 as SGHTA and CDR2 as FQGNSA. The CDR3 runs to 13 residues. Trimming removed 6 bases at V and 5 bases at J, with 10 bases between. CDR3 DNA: TGTGCCAGCAGGGGACCCAGGACCGGGGAGCTGTTTTTT. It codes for CASRGPRTGELFF.

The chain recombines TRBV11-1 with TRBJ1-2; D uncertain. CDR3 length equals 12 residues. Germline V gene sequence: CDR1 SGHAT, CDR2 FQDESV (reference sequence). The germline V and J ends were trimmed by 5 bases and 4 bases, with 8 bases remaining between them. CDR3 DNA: TGTGCCAGCAGCCACCTAGCCTATGGCTACACCTTC. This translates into CASSHLAYGYTF.

CDR3 nucleotide sequence: TGTGCCAGCAGTCTCCTAGCGGGAGCTTTCACCGGGGAGCTGTTTTTT. The encoded protein is CASSLLAGAFTGELFF. J is TRBJ2-2 and V is TRBV28; TRBD2 agrees at 10 bases. Trimming at V came to 5 bases and at J to 4 bases, leaving 7 bases not matched to a gene. The CDR3 spans 16 residues. The germline V gene encodes CDR1 MDHEN and CDR2 SYDVKM.

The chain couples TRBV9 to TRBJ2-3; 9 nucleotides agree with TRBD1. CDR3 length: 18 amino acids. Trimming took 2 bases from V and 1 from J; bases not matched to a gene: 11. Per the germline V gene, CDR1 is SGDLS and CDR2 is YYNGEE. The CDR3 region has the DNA TGTGCCAGCAGCGTCCGGACAGGGGCTGGGTCAGGCACAGATACGCAGTATTTT. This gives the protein CASSVRTGAGSGTDTQYF.

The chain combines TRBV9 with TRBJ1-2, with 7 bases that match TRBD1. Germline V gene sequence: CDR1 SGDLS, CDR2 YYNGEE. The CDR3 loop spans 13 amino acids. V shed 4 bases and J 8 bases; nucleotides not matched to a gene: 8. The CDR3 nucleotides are TGTGCCAGCAGCCAAGCACAGGGGAGCGGCTACACCTTC. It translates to CASSQAQGSGYTF.

The CDR3 DNA is TGCGCCAGCAGCTTGCTGCCGGGACTAGATCTTGGTGAGCAGTTCTTC. Translated: CASSLLPGLDLGEQFF. J is TRBJ2-1 and V is TRBV5-1, with 8 positions matching TRBD2. The CDR3 covers 16 residues. J gave up 9 bases and V 1 base, and 12 bases lay outside the gene matches. Germline CDR1 SGHRS, CDR2 YFSETQ.

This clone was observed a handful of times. CDR3 in amino acids: CASSSGVTNQPQHF. As DNA, the CDR3 is TGCGCCAGCAGTTCCGGGGTTACGAATCAGCCCCAGCATTTT. The chain employs TRBV5-1 and TRBJ1-5; D remains unclear. V dropped 5 bases and J dropped 4 bases, with 13 bases sitting between them. Germline CDR1 and CDR2: SGHRS and YFSETQ. CDR3 size: 14 residues.

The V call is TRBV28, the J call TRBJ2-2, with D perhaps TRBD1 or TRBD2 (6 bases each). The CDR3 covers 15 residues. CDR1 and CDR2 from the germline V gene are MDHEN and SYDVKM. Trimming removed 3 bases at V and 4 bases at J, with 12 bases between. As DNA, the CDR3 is TGTGCCAGCAGTTTGGGGGGCGAGGGCACCGGGGAGCTGTTTTTT. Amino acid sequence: CASSLGGEGTGELFF.